This TCR beta chain was sequenced during a study of T cells after yellow fever vaccination. General study results and limits: Just a small share of clonotypes turned up in the CD4 compartment as well as the CD8 compartment. FACS-sorted repertoires might harbor abundant contaminating clonotypes from the bulk population.

This clonotype was seen ten or more times. The antigen is not known. Between the trimmed V and J ends, which lost 0 bases and 0 bases, there was a span of 6 bases. The CDR3 runs to 15 residues. Germline-derived CDR1 and CDR2 are MGHRA and YSYEKL. TCRdb re-called the 5' RACE reads through MiXCR, storing one row per CDR3 protein. Among roughly 190,000 distinct CDR3 sequences listed, approximately 11% were seen once. This TCR derives from a man in his late teens or twenties who received the YFV17D yellow fever vaccine. The rearrangement links TRBV4-1 to TRBJ2-4; D gene uncertain. The sequences come from CD8+ T cells sorted from PBMCs, collected 15 days after the yellow fever booster vaccination. CDR3: CASSQEWGAKNIQYF. The CDR3 nucleotides are TGCGCCAGCAGCCAAGAGTGGGGAGCCAAAAACATTCAGTACTTC.